Presented here are 3 T cell receptor beta chains from one specimen sequenced in a study of T cell repertoires in cytomegalovirus infection. From the reads, TCRdb called clonotypes with MiXCR, one entry per CDR3 protein. The sample shows hundreds of thousands of distinct CDR3 sequences, roughly a third of them seen only once. No antigen has been assigned to these receptors. The source was cultured PBMCs, collected from culture after CMV antigen stimulation. Source of these receptors: a human donor in good health (CMV status not recorded). Some clones in this sample may be carry-over from other donors' samples.

This clonotype showed up many times. The chain has TRBV12-3 or TRBV12-4 and TRBJ2-5, with 7 bases that match TRBD2. Trimming at V came to 7 bases and at J to 1 base, leaving 6 bases not matched to a gene. The CDR3 extends over 14 amino acids. As DNA, the CDR3 is TGTGCCAGCAACTTGGGACTACCCCAAGAGACCCAGTACTTC. Its translation: CASNLGLPQETQYF.

The rearrangement uses TRBV2 and TRBJ2-1; D is perhaps TRBD2 (6 bases). The germline gives CDR1 SNHLY, CDR2 FYNNEI. The V gene lost 4 bases and the J gene lost 5 bases, with 18 bases spanning the gap. This CDR3 spans 16 amino acids. The CDR3 sequence: CASSVGLLAIHNEQFF. CDR3 sequence (DNA): TGTGCCAGCAGTGTTGGACTACTAGCCATACACAATGAGCAGTTCTTC.

Only a few counts were recorded for this clonotype. This chain joins TRBV6-1 and TRBJ1-5; maybe TRBD1 (6 bases). This CDR3 has 14 residues. Per the germline V gene, CDR1 is MNHNS and CDR2 is SASEGT. Trimming took 2 bases from V and 7 from J, leaving 12 bases between them. The CDR3: CASSETGGGQPQHF. CDR3 bases: TGTGCCAGCAGTGAAACGGGGGGCGGACAGCCCCAGCATTTT.